Following are 2 T cell receptor beta chains from one sample sequenced in a study of OX40 agonist ivuxolimab in advanced cancers. The method was immunoSEQ multiplex PCR; TCRdb's version includes in-frame clones alone and lacks a portion of them. The repertoire includes nearly 45,000 clones, around four fifths of them detected once, and approximately 15% sits in the top ten. Sequences were derived from CD4+ or CD8+ T cells sorted from blood, sampled in a trial of the OX40 agonist ivuxolimab. The receptors stem from an adult with an advanced solid tumor such as melanoma, head and neck, liver or kidney cancer.

The chain has TRBV4-2 and TRBJ2-2; D unresolved. CDR1 LGHNA and CDR2 YNFKEQ come from the germline V gene. The CDR3 extends over 16 amino acids. V lost 3 bases and J 0 bases, leaving 11 bases between the germline ends. The CDR3 protein is CASSQPGPANTGELFF. CDR3 bases: TGTGCCAGCAGCCAGCCAGGACCGGCGAACACCGGGGAGCTGTTTTTT.

The rearrangement joins TRBV5-5 to TRBJ1-1, with 10 bases fitting TRBD1. Looked up from germline, CDR1 is SGHKS and CDR2 is YYEKEE (reference sequence). The CDR3 consists of 14 residues. With V trimmed by 3 bases and J by 5 bases, 4 bases remained unmatched. The CDR3 DNA reads TGTGCCAGCAGCTGGACAGGGGGAGAAACTGAAGCTTTCTTT. Amino acids: CASSWTGGETEAFF.